This T cell receptor beta chain was obtained from a study of shared clonotypes between healthy human individuals. Findings and limits, study-wide: Some naive CD4 clonotypes, about 5%, turned up in common across four donors.

Genomic DNA per cell subset filled all wells of several immunoSEQ plates. Some clones are missing from TCRdb's copy, which holds only in-frame ones; the method was immunoSEQ multiplex PCR. Of about 360,000 clones in the sample, around four fifths were seen once. The CDR3 runs 16 residues. V dropped 5 bases and J dropped 5; count of bases not matched to a gene: 14. Germline CDR1 reads SGHAT; CDR2 reads FQNNGV. As for this clone: The antigen remains undetermined.

The clonotype was recovered from a man aged 30-40 years in good health. The material sequenced was memory CD4+ T cells sorted from blood. Noted subset: CD45RA-negative fraction. The V and J genes are TRBV11-2 and TRBJ2-5; TRBD2 aligns across 7 bases. CDR3 nucleotide sequence: TGTGCCAGCAGCCTGTTGTTGGGAGGGCCGTATGAGACCCAGTACTTC. This sequence encodes CASSLLLGGPYETQYF.